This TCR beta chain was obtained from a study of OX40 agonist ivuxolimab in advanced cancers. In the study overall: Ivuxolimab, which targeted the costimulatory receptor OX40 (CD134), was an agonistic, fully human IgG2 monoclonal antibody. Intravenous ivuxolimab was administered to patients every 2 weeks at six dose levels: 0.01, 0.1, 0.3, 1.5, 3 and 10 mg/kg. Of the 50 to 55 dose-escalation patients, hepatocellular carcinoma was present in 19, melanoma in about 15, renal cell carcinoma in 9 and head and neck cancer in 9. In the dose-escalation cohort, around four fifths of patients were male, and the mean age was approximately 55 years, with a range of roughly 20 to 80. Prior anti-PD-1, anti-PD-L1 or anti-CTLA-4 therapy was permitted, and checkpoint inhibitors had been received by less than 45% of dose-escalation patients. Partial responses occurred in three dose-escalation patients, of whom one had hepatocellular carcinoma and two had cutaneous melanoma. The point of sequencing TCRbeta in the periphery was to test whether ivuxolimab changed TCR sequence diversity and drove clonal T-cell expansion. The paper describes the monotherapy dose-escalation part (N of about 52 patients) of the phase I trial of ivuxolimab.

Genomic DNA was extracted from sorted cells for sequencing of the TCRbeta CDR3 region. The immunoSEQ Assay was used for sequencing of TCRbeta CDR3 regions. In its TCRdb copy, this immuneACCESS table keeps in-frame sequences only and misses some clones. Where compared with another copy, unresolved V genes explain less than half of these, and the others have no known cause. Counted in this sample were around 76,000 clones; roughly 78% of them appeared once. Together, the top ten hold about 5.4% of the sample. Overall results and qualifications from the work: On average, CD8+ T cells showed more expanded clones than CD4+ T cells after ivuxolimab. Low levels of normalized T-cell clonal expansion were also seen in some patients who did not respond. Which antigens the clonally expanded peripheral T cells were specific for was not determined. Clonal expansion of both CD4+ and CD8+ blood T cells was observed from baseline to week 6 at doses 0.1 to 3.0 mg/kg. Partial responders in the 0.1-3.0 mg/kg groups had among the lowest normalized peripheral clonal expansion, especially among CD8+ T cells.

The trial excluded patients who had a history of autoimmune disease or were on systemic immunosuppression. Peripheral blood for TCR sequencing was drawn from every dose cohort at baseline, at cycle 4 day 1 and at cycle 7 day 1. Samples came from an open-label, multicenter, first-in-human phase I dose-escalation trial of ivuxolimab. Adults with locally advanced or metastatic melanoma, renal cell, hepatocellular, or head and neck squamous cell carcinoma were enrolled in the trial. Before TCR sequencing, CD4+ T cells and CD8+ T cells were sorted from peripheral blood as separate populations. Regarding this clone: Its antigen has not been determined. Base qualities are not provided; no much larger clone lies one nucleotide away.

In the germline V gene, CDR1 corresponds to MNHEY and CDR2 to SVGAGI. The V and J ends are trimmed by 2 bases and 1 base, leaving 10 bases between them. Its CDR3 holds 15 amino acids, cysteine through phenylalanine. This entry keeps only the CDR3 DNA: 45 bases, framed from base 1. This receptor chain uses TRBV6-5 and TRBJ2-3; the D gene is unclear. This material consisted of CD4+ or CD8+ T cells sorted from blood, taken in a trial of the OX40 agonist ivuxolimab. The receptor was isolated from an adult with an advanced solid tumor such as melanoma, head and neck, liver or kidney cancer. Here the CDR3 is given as CASSYGLPGTDTQYF. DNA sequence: TGTGCCAGCAGTTACGGCCTGCCTGGCACAGATACGCAGTATTTT.